This T cell receptor beta chain was sequenced for a study of regulatory T cells in long-lasting Graves disease. As for the study in general: Positivity for TSH receptor antibodies plus over 5 years of antithyroid drugs meant persistent Graves' disease.

Germline V gene data show CDR1 as MDHEN and CDR2 as SYDVKM. The V and J ends lost 6 bases and 4 bases respectively, with 10 bases between them. This CDR3 spans 13 amino acids. Arm-PCR of CDR3 regions and iRepertoire HTBI primers were used to build TCR beta libraries. TCRdb analysed the multiplex PCR reads with MiXCR anew, one entry per CDR3 protein. The sample includes about 470,000 distinct CDR3 sequences, 20% of them seen just once. Time point described: persistent/refractory GD, antithyroid drugs over 5 years with positive TRAb. From PBMCs, RNA was extracted and then used to make the TCR library. This clonotype has at least ten counts.

This sequence originates from a female donor with Graves disease. V gene TRBV28 combines with J gene TRBJ2-4; TRBD1 is a possible D gene (6 bases). This specimen consisted of peripheral blood mononuclear cells (PBMCs), obtained when the disease was refractory, from a patient treated with antithyroid drugs. CDR3 in DNA: TGTGCCAGCAGGCATGGACAGAAAAACATTCAGTACTTC. Amino acids: CASRHGQKNIQYF. The variable domain in full, completed from reference TRBV28 and TRBJ2-4, reads DVKVTQSSRYLVKRTGEKVFLECVQDMDHENMFWYRQDPGLGLRLIYFSYDVKMKEKGDIPEGYSVSREKKERFSLILESASTNQTSMYLCASRHGQKNIQYFGAGTRLSVL.